Listed below are T cell receptor beta chains from one sample, sequenced in a study of OX40 agonist ivuxolimab in advanced cancers. Sequencing was performed with immunoSEQ multiplex PCR; in TCRdb, only in-frame clones are kept and a portion is missing. The profile shows under 85,000 clones, about nine tenths of them singletons. This material consisted of CD4+ or CD8+ T cells sorted from blood, taken in a trial of the OX40 agonist ivuxolimab. These receptors were collected from an adult with an advanced solid tumor such as melanoma, head and neck, liver or kidney cancer. Both conserved end residues are part of each CDR3. The D gene is left open where the match is weak. The size of a clone is reported for some rows only, either as once, few or many, or as a class for expanded clones.

v_call: TRBV5-1
clone_size: once
j_call: TRBJ1-6
d_call: .
cdr3_nt: TGCGCCAGCAGCTTGCAGGCAGAGGGCGATTCACCCCTCCACTTT
cdr3_aa: CASSLQAEGDSPLHF

v_call: TRBV5-3
clone_size: .
j_call: TRBJ2-7
d_call: .
cdr3_nt: TGTGCCAGAAGAAGGGAAGGGTACTCCTACGAGCAGTACTTC
cdr3_aa: CARRREGYSYEQYF

v_call: TRBV18
clone_size: .
j_call: TRBJ2-3
d_call: TRBD1
cdr3_nt: TGTGCCAGCTCGCCCGACAGGGTTGGCACAGATACGCAGTATTTT
cdr3_aa: CASSPDRVGTDTQYF

v_call: TRBV2
clone_size: .
j_call: TRBJ2-3
d_call: TRBD2
cdr3_nt: TGTGCCAGCACGTGGGCGGGAGCCACAGATACGCAGTATTTT
cdr3_aa: CASTWAGATDTQYF

v_call: TRBV19
clone_size: .
j_call: TRBJ1-1
d_call: .
cdr3_nt: TGTGCCAGTAGTATCTCGGGGGCCAACACTGAAGCTTTCTTT
cdr3_aa: CASSISGANTEAFF

v_call: TRBV2
clone_size: .
j_call: TRBJ1-1
d_call: TRBD1
cdr3_nt: TGTGCCAGCATCACAGGGGGTTTGAACACTGAAGCTTTCTTT
cdr3_aa: CASITGGLNTEAFF

v_call: TRBV6-1
clone_size: once
j_call: TRBJ2-2
d_call: .
cdr3_nt: TGTGCCAGCAGTCCGGGACACCCGAACACCGGGGAGCTGTTTTTT
cdr3_aa: CASSPGHPNTGELFF

v_call: TRBV6-5
clone_size: .
j_call: TRBJ1-2
d_call: .
cdr3_nt: TGTGCCAGCAGGGGGGACTATGGCTACACCTTC
cdr3_aa: CASRGDYGYTF

v_call: TRBV5-1
clone_size: .
j_call: TRBJ1-2
d_call: .
cdr3_nt: TGCGCCAGCAGCTTGGAACAGGGCTTTGGCTACACCTTC
cdr3_aa: CASSLEQGFGYTF

v_call: TRBV6-1
clone_size: .
j_call: TRBJ1-5
d_call: TRBD1
cdr3_nt: TGTGCCAGCAGTGTGGACAGGGTCCTTTTTTGGCCCCAGCATTTT
cdr3_aa: CASSVDRVLFWPQHF

v_call: TRBV7-2
clone_size: once
j_call: TRBJ1-6
d_call: .
cdr3_nt: TGTGCCAGCAGCTTAGTTCTACCCTATAATTCACCCCTCCACTTT
cdr3_aa: CASSLVLPYNSPLHF

v_call: TRBV21-1
clone_size: .
j_call: TRBJ2-5
d_call: .
cdr3_nt: TGTGCCAGCAGCAGAGGACAGGGGGAGACCCAGTACTTC
cdr3_aa: CASSRGQGETQYF

v_call: TRBV2
clone_size: .
j_call: TRBJ2-7
d_call: TRBD2
cdr3_nt: TGTGCCAGCAGTTTCAAGCGGGAGTCACGGTACGAGCAGTACTTC
cdr3_aa: CASSFKRESRYEQYF

v_call: TRBV25-1
clone_size: .
j_call: TRBJ2-3
d_call: .
cdr3_nt: TGTGCCAGTGGGCCCGGGGCCACAGATACGCAGTATTTT
cdr3_aa: CASGPGATDTQYF

v_call: TRBV9
clone_size: once
j_call: TRBJ1-3
d_call: .
cdr3_nt: TGTGCCAGCAGCGTAGTAGGGAGCGGCACCATATATTTT
cdr3_aa: CASSVVGSGTIYF

v_call: TRBV10-3
clone_size: .
j_call: TRBJ2-7
d_call: TRBD2
cdr3_nt: TGTGCCATCGCTAGCGGGGCTACTTACGAGCAGTACTTC
cdr3_aa: CAIASGATYEQYF

v_call: TRBV9
clone_size: .
j_call: TRBJ1-5
d_call: .
cdr3_nt: TGTGCCAGCAGCGTAGATCTCCTGGGACAACGCAATCAGCCCCAGCATTTT
cdr3_aa: CASSVDLLGQRNQPQHF

v_call: TRBV7-6
clone_size: .
j_call: TRBJ2-1
d_call: .
cdr3_nt: TGTGCCAGCAGCCCCCGAGACAATGAGCAGTTCTTC
cdr3_aa: CASSPRDNEQFF

v_call: TRBV19
clone_size: .
j_call: TRBJ1-6
d_call: .
cdr3_nt: TGTGCCAGTAGTATTTCCCGGGCCTCCTATAATTCACCCCTCCACTTT
cdr3_aa: CASSISRASYNSPLHF

v_call: TRBV6-1
clone_size: once
j_call: TRBJ1-5
d_call: .
cdr3_nt: TGTGCCACGTATAGTGGCCACAATCAGCCCCAGCATTTT
cdr3_aa: CATYSGHNQPQHF

v_call: TRBV7-3
clone_size: .
j_call: TRBJ1-2
d_call: .
cdr3_nt: TGTGCCAGCAGCTTAAGGGTAGGGGAGGACGGCTACACCTTC
cdr3_aa: CASSLRVGEDGYTF

v_call: TRBV27
clone_size: .
j_call: TRBJ2-3
d_call: TRBD2
cdr3_nt: TGTGCCAGCAGTTTAACTAGCGGAGGGGGAGATACGCAGTATTTT
cdr3_aa: CASSLTSGGGDTQYF

v_call: TRBV7-3
clone_size: .
j_call: TRBJ2-5
d_call: TRBD1
cdr3_nt: TGTGCCAGCAGCTTAGGGCAGGGGGCGCGGGAGACCCAGTACTTC
cdr3_aa: CASSLGQGARETQYF

v_call: TRBV7-9
clone_size: .
j_call: TRBJ1-2
d_call: .
cdr3_nt: TGTGCCAGCAGCTTAGCGGGTTACGAATATGGCTACACCTTC
cdr3_aa: CASSLAGYEYGYTF

v_call: TRBV5-1
clone_size: .
j_call: TRBJ2-5
d_call: TRBD2
cdr3_nt: TGCGCCAGCAGTACTAGCGGAGCACAAGAGACCCAGTACTTC
cdr3_aa: CASSTSGAQETQYF

v_call: TRBV19
clone_size: .
j_call: TRBJ2-1
d_call: TRBD1
cdr3_nt: TGTGCCAGTAGCCAGGACAGGGAAATAAACAATGAGCAGTTCTTC
cdr3_aa: CASSQDREINNEQFF

v_call: TRBV19
clone_size: .
j_call: TRBJ2-7
d_call: TRBD1
cdr3_nt: TGTGCCAGTAGTATAGTTTGGACAGGGCCCTACGAGCAGTACTTC
cdr3_aa: CASSIVWTGPYEQYF

v_call: TRBV6-6
clone_size: .
j_call: TRBJ2-6
d_call: TRBD1
cdr3_nt: TGTGCCAGCAGGTTCCGGGACAGCTCTGGGGCCAACGTCCTGACTTTC
cdr3_aa: CASRFRDSSGANVLTF

v_call: TRBV5-1
clone_size: once
j_call: TRBJ2-5
d_call: .
cdr3_nt: TGCGCCAGCAGCTCGGGCCAAAGACCCAGCCAAGAGACCCAGTACTTC
cdr3_aa: CASSSGQRPSQETQYF

v_call: TRBV25-1
clone_size: .
j_call: TRBJ2-5
d_call: TRBD2
cdr3_nt: TGTGCCAGCAGTGAATACGGGGGGACAGAGACCCAGTACTTC
cdr3_aa: CASSEYGGTETQYF

v_call: TRBV2
clone_size: .
j_call: TRBJ1-2
d_call: .
cdr3_nt: TGTGCCAGCAGTGAAATAACGAACAGTCTAATCGGCTACACCTTC
cdr3_aa: CASSEITNSLIGYTF

v_call: TRBV6-6
clone_size: .
j_call: TRBJ2-7
d_call: TRBD2
cdr3_nt: TGTGCCAGCAGTTACGCGGGAGCCTACGAGCAGTACTTC
cdr3_aa: CASSYAGAYEQYF

v_call: TRBV19
clone_size: .
j_call: TRBJ1-2
d_call: .
cdr3_nt: TGTGCCAGTAGTATCGGCGTTCGGGTCTATGGCTACACCTTC
cdr3_aa: CASSIGVRVYGYTF

v_call: TRBV19
clone_size: .
j_call: TRBJ1-1
d_call: .
cdr3_nt: TGTGCCAGTAGTAATGGGGCAGGGCGCAACACTGAAGCTTTCTTT
cdr3_aa: CASSNGAGRNTEAFF

v_call: TRBV14
clone_size: .
j_call: TRBJ2-5
d_call: .
cdr3_nt: TGTGCCAGCAGCCAAGATTTGACTAGCCAAGAGACCCAGTACTTC
cdr3_aa: CASSQDLTSQETQYF

v_call: TRBV2
clone_size: once
j_call: TRBJ1-6
d_call: .
cdr3_nt: TGTGCCAGCAGTTTCGACAGGATTCCTAATTCACCCCTCCACTTT
cdr3_aa: CASSFDRIPNSPLHF

v_call: TRBV6-6
clone_size: .
j_call: TRBJ2-2
d_call: TRBD1
cdr3_nt: TGTGCCAGCAGGAAACAGGGGGCGCAGTACACCGGGGAGCTGTTTTTT
cdr3_aa: CASRKQGAQYTGELFF

v_call: TRBV10-1
clone_size: .
j_call: TRBJ2-3
d_call: .
cdr3_nt: TGCGCCAGCAGTGATCGGTTGGGGGGCGCAGATACGCAGTATTTT
cdr3_aa: CASSDRLGGADTQYF

v_call: TRBV6-1
clone_size: .
j_call: TRBJ2-1
d_call: .
cdr3_nt: TGTGCCAGCAGTGTCTTTCCAGCGGTTGGGGCCTCCTACAATGAGCAGTTCTTC
cdr3_aa: CASSVFPAVGASYNEQFF

v_call: TRBV7-9
clone_size: once
j_call: TRBJ2-1
d_call: TRBD2
cdr3_nt: TGTGCCAGCAGCTTAGCCCATACTAGCGGGATAGGGAATGAGCAGTTCTTC
cdr3_aa: CASSLAHTSGIGNEQFF

v_call: TRBV19
clone_size: .
j_call: TRBJ1-3
d_call: TRBD1
cdr3_nt: TGTGCCAGCTCCGTAGGGACAGGCCTCCCCTTCTCTGGAAACACCATATATTTT
cdr3_aa: CASSVGTGLPFSGNTIYF

v_call: TRBV27
clone_size: .
j_call: TRBJ2-2
d_call: TRBD1
cdr3_nt: TGTGCCAGCAGTTTATCGAGGGCCCCGGGACAGGGGAACACCGGGGAGCTGTTTTTT
cdr3_aa: CASSLSRAPGQGNTGELFF

v_call: TRBV4-1
clone_size: .
j_call: TRBJ2-2
d_call: .
cdr3_nt: TGCGCCAGCAGCCCACCCGGGAGCGCCGCCGCCGGGGAGCTGTTTTTT
cdr3_aa: CASSPPGSAAAGELFF